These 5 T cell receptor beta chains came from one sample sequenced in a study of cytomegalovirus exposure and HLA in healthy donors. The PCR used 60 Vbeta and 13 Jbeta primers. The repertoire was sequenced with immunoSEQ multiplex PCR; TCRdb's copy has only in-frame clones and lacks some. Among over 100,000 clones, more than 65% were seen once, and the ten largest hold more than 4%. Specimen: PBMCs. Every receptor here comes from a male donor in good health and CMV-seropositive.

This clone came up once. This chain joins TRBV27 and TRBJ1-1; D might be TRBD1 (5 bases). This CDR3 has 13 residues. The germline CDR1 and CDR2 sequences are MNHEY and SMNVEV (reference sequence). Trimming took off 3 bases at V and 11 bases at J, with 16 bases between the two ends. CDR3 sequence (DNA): TGTGCCAGCAGTTTGATTTCGCGGGACGATGCTTTCTTT. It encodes CASSLISRDDAFF.

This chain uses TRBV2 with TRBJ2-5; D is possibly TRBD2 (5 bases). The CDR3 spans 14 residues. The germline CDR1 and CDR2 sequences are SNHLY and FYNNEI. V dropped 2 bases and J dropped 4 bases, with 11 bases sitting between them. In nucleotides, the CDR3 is TGTGCCAGCAGTGAATTGGTGGGAGCAGAGACCCAGTACTTC. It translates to CASSELVGAETQYF.

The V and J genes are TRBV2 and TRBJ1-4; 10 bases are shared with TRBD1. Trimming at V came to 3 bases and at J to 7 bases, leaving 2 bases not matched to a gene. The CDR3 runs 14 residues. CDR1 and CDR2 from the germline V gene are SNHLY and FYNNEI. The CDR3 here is CASSDRDRGEKLFF. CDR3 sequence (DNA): TGTGCCAGCAGTGATAGGGACAGGGGTGAAAAACTGTTTTTT.

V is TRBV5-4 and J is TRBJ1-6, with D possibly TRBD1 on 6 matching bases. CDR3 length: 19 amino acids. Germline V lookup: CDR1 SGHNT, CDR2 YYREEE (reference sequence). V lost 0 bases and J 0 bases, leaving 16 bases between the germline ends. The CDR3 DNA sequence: TGTGCCAGCAGCTTGGATGACAGGTTTGTAGGCTCCTATAATTCACCCCTCCACTTT. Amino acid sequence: CASSLDDRFVGSYNSPLHF.

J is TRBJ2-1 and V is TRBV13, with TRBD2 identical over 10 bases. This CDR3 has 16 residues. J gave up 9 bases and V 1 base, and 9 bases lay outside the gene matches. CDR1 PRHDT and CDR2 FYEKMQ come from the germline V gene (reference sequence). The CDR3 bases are TGTGCCAGCAGCTTAGTCAGGCTAGCGGGAGATAGTGAGCAGTTCTTC. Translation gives CASSLVRLAGDSEQFF.